This T cell receptor beta chain originates from a study of blood T cell repertoires in COVID-19. This clone was seen a single time. The table came from immunoSEQ multiplex PCR; TCRdb's copy has only in-frame clones and leaves some out. Of fewer than 500,000 clones listed, 75% to 90% were seen once; the top ten hold about 1.5%. J lost 0 bases, V lost 4 bases, and 2 bases had no gene match. This CDR3 comprises 14 residues. The germline gives CDR1 SGHRS, CDR2 YFSETQ. The source is a woman aged 30 to 39 with active or convalescent COVID-19. The material sequenced was peripheral blood. The J gene is TRBJ2-5, the V gene TRBV5-1, with 8 bases identical to TRBD2. The CDR3: CASSTSGNQETQYF. CDR3 in DNA: TGCGCCAGCAGCACTAGCGGAAACCAAGAGACCCAGTACTTC.